Listed here are 31 T cell receptor beta chains from one sample, sequenced in a study of T cell repertoires in cytomegalovirus infection. TCRdb independently ran MiXCR on the reads; one entry per CDR3 protein. The data show around 260,000 distinct CDR3 sequences, roughly 9% seen once. The sequencing sample was made of PBMCs. The receptors originated from a human donor in good health (CMV status not recorded). Some clones in this sample may be carry-over from other donors' samples.

This clonotype has at least ten counts. J is TRBJ1-2 and V is TRBV11-2; D unresolved. Trimming pared 6 bases from V and 8 bases from J, leaving 22 bases between. There are 15 residues in the CDR3. The germline V gene has CDR1 SGHAT and CDR2 FQNNGV. CDR3 region: CASRHISGIQGGYTF. In DNA form, the CDR3 reads TGTGCCAGCAGACACATATCGGGCATACAAGGAGGCTACACCTTC.

In this sample, this clonotype turned up many times. The chain has TRBV19 and TRBJ2-5, with 14 bases matching TRBD2. V trimming: 4 bases; J trimming: 2 bases; junction bases outside the gene matches: 6. Germline-derived CDR1 and CDR2 are LNHDA and SQIVND (reference sequence). The CDR3 loop spans 17 amino acids. The DNA of the CDR3 is TGTGCCAGTAGTAGCTATGGACTAGCGGGAGGACAAGAGACCCAGTACTTC. Translated: CASSSYGLAGGQETQYF.

The chain links TRBV7-8 to TRBJ1-2; D is undetermined. Per the germline V gene, CDR1 is SGHVS and CDR2 is FQNEAQ. V was shortened by 5 bases and J by 2 bases, with 9 bases between the two germline ends. This CDR3 comprises 13 residues. CDR3 DNA: TGTGCCAGCAGCCGCGCGGTGAACTATGGCTACACCTTC. It is translated as CASSRAVNYGYTF.

This clonotype was seen a few times. V usage is TRBV20-1 and J usage is TRBJ2-3; 13 nucleotides line up with TRBD2. The CDR3 consists of 18 residues. V shed 6 bases and J 5 bases; nucleotides not matched to a gene: 17. CDR1 DFQATT and CDR2 SNEGSKA come from the germline V gene (reference sequence). CDR3 DNA: TGCAGTGCCATTACCCCCTTGGGACTAGCGGGGAGAGGAGATACGCAGTATTTT. Residues: CSAITPLGLAGRGDTQYF.

The V and J genes are TRBV19 and TRBJ2-1; D is tentatively TRBD1 or TRBD2 (5 bases each). The V and J ends lost 6 bases and 6 bases respectively, with 12 bases between them. The CDR3 is 13 amino acids. CDR1 is LNHDA and CDR2 is SQIVND in the germline V gene (reference sequence). The DNA for the CDR3 is TGTGCCAGTAGGCTGGCCGGGGCCAATGAGCAGTTCTTC. It codes for CASRLAGANEQFF.

This clonotype was observed at least ten times. V usage is TRBV7-2 and J usage is TRBJ2-7; the match to TRBD2 covers 12 bases. Germline CDR1 and CDR2: SGHTA and FQGNSA. J lost 6 bases, V lost 4 bases, and 10 bases had no gene match. CDR3 length: 16 amino acids. CDR3 DNA: TGTGCCAGCAGCTCTCTCGGCTCTAGCGGGAGGGCCGAGCAGTACTTC. This sequence encodes CASSSLGSSGRAEQYF. Full variable domain (rest looked up from reference TRBV7-2 and TRBJ2-7): GAGVSQSPSNKVTEKGKDVELRCDPISGHTALYWYRQSLGQGLEFLIYFQGNSAPDKSGLPSDRFSAERTGGSVSTLTIQRTQQEDSAVYLCASSSLGSSGRAEQYFGPGTRLTVT.

This clonotype came up many times. The CDR3 sequence: CSARRELVYEQYF. For the CDR3, the DNA is TGCAGTGCTAGAAGGGAACTAGTCTACGAGCAGTACTTC. The V call is TRBV20-1, the J call TRBJ2-7; a weak D match, TRBD2 (5 bases). Germline loops: CDR1 DFQATT, CDR2 SNEGSKA (reference sequence). The CDR3 length is 13 residues. V lost 2 bases and J 3 bases, leaving 11 bases between the germline ends.

In regard to this clonotype: A read error may be the cause here, since a much bigger clone is one base away. The chain has TRBV13 and TRBJ1-3; D not resolved. This CDR3 comprises 16 residues. Deletions cut 5 bases from V and 0 bases from J, with 14 bases between. The germline gives CDR1 PRHDT, CDR2 FYEKMQ (reference sequence). CDR3 region: CASSTTNGNSGNTIYF. The CDR3 nucleotides read TGTGCCAGCAGCACTACCAACGGTAACTCTGGAAACACCATATATTTT.

This clonotype has at least ten counts. The rearrangement joins TRBV5-1 to TRBJ1-2; D is uncertain. CDR1 is SGHRS, CDR2 YFSETQ, per germline. The CDR3 is made up of 15 amino acids. Between the trimmed V and J ends, which lost 3 bases and 0 bases, there was a span of 12 bases. The chain's CDR3 is CASSSTGSSNYGYTF. CDR3 bases: TGCGCCAGCAGCTCCACGGGGAGTTCTAACTATGGCTACACCTTC.

Many counts were recorded for this clonotype. The chain links TRBV7-2 to TRBJ2-1, with TRBD2 matching 12 bases. J lost 3 bases, V lost 5 bases, and 11 bases had no gene match. Germline CDR1 and CDR2: SGHTA and FQGNSA. This CDR3 has 18 residues. CDR3 coding DNA: TGTGCCAGCAGCCGAGCGACTAGCGGGAGTTTTCTCTACAATGAGCAGTTCTTC. Amino acid sequence: CASSRATSGSFLYNEQFF.

This chain uses TRBV20-1 with TRBJ2-1, with D perhaps given as TRBD1 or TRBD2 (5 bases each). Germline V lookup: CDR1 DFQATT, CDR2 SNEGSKA (reference sequence). The CDR3 contains 15 residues. The germline V and J ends were trimmed by 0 bases and 4 bases, with 13 bases remaining between them. CDR3 DNA: TGCAGTGCTAGAGACACGGGACCCCCTTACAATGAGCAGTTCTTC. Translated: CSARDTGPPYNEQFF.

The V and J genes are TRBV5-1 and TRBJ1-2, with 9 bases lining up with TRBD1. The CDR3 is 15 amino acids. The germline V gene has CDR1 SGHRS and CDR2 YFSETQ. The ends lost 4 bases at V and 8 bases at J; junction bases unmatched: 12. The CDR3 nucleotides are TGCGCCAGCAGCACTCCGTCGACAGGGGGAGGGGGCTACACCTTC. Residues: CASSTPSTGGGGYTF.

This clonotype came up many times. The chain employs TRBV7-2 and TRBJ1-1; 7 bases match TRBD1. This CDR3 contains 14 residues. Germline V gene data show CDR1 as SGHTA and CDR2 as FQGNSA. The ends lost 5 bases at V and 5 bases at J; junction bases unmatched: 8. CDR3 region: CASSKTGWTTEAFF. The CDR3 bases are TGTGCCAGCAGCAAGACAGGGTGGACGACTGAAGCTTTCTTT.

This clonotype was recorded at least ten times. V and J are TRBV20-1 and TRBJ2-3; weak D call: TRBD2 (6 bases). Germline CDR1 DFQATT, CDR2 SNEGSKA (reference sequence). Trimming took off 5 bases at V and 2 bases at J, with 8 bases between the two ends. The CDR3 is 12 residues long. The CDR3 here is CSALGLTDTQYF. DNA of the CDR3: TGCAGTGCTTTGGGACTCACAGATACGCAGTATTTT.

This clonotype was observed a few times. The chain joins TRBV20-1 to TRBJ1-1; D is unresolved. The germline gives CDR1 DFQATT, CDR2 SNEGSKA (reference sequence). The CDR3 consists of 15 residues. Trimming stripped 0 bases from V and 5 bases from J, with 16 bases between. The DNA for the CDR3 is TGCAGTGCTAGAGATGGAGGGCTTTTGGCAACTGAAGCTTTCTTT. Translation gives CSARDGGLLATEAFF.

This clonotype has a handful of counts. The rearrangement joins TRBV30 to TRBJ1-4, with 8 bases lining up with TRBD1. Trimming cost V 5 bases and J 0 bases; bases outside gene matches: 5. This CDR3 spans 15 amino acids. CDR1 and CDR2 (germline): GTSNPN, SVGIG (reference sequence). The CDR3 spells CAWGTGASTNEKLFF. The DNA of the CDR3 is TGTGCCTGGGGGACAGGAGCTTCAACTAATGAAAAACTGTTTTTT.

This chain joins TRBV19 and TRBJ2-1; D is perhaps TRBD1 (5 bases). The CDR3 is 14 amino acids. CDR1 and CDR2 (germline): LNHDA, SQIVND (reference sequence). V lost 9 bases, J lost 9 bases, and 21 bases lay in between. The CDR3 DNA is TGTGCCAGCCAACCTTTACAGGTTTACGGTGAGCAGTTCTTC. Protein sequence: CASQPLQVYGEQFF.

At least ten counts were recorded for this clonotype. This chain uses TRBV29-1 with TRBJ2-1; 10 nucleotides match TRBD2. The CDR3 has 12 residues. Germline CDR1 is SQVTM and CDR2 is ANQGSEA. Trimming at V came to 6 bases and at J to 6 bases, leaving 2 bases not matched to a gene. Written as DNA, the CDR3 is TGCAGCGTCTGGACTAGCGGCAATGAGCAGTTCTTC. Amino acid sequence: CSVWTSGNEQFF.

The sample holds many counts of this clonotype. The gene calls are TRBV12-3 or TRBV12-4 and TRBJ2-7, with 8 bases aligning to TRBD2. With 3 bases clipped from V and 1 base from J, the junction kept 2 bases outside the gene matches. The CDR3 is 14 amino acids. CDR3 DNA: TGTGCCAGCAGTTTTAGCGGGGAGTCCTACGAGCAGTACTTC. Protein sequence: CASSFSGESYEQYF.

This clonotype was found a few times. V is TRBV12-3 or TRBV12-4 and J is TRBJ1-5; the D is unclear. Trimming took off 5 bases at V and 3 bases at J, with 11 bases between the two ends. This CDR3 is 14 amino acids long. CDR3 sequence: CASSRPRDNQPQHF. The CDR3 DNA is TGTGCCAGCAGTCGTCCCAGAGACAATCAGCCCCAGCATTTT.

This clonotype was recorded many times. The rearrangement uses TRBV7-6 and TRBJ2-6; the D gene is possibly TRBD1 (5 bases). The V end lost 0 bases, the J end lost 4 bases, and 13 bases lay between the germline ends. CDR1 is SGHVS, CDR2 FNYEAQ, per germline. The length of the CDR3 is 17 residues. The CDR3 region is CASSLAGARNGANVLTF. The CDR3, as DNA: TGTGCCAGCAGCTTAGCAGGGGCGCGGAACGGGGCCAACGTCCTGACTTTC.

In its sample, this clonotype was seen many times. The rearrangement uses TRBV19 and TRBJ2-1; the D gene is possibly TRBD2 (6 bases). The V end lost 5 bases, the J end lost 2 bases, and 16 bases lay between the germline ends. The germline V gene encodes CDR1 LNHDA and CDR2 SQIVND (reference sequence). The CDR3 contains 16 residues. CDR3 sequence (DNA): TGTGCCAGTAGTGTCCCCCTAGCGCGGACCTACAATGAGCAGTTCTTC. Translated, it gives CASSVPLARTYNEQFF.

This clonotype has just a few counts. The V and J genes are TRBV11-2 and TRBJ2-1, with 10 bases fitting TRBD1. The CDR3 extends over 15 amino acids. Germline V gene sequence: CDR1 SGHAT, CDR2 FQNNGV. V lost 5 bases, J lost 10 bases, and 11 bases stayed unmatched. CDR3 region: CASSPGTGVRGEQFF. The CDR3 nucleotides read TGTGCCAGCAGCCCCGGGACAGGGGTACGAGGCGAGCAGTTCTTC.

The table lists this clonotype with many counts. The V call is TRBV6-2 or TRBV6-3, the J call TRBJ2-2, with D tentatively TRBD2 (6 bases). Germline loops: CDR1 MNHEY, CDR2 SVGEGT. Deletions cut 6 bases from V and 5 bases from J, with 19 bases between. The CDR3 has 16 amino acids. In DNA form, the CDR3 reads TGTGCCAGCAGCCGGGGATGGCGGGGCGAAACCGGGGAGCTGTTTTTT. Residues: CASSRGWRGETGELFF.

Concerning this clonotype: A single base separates this from a much larger clone, so it may be a read error. This sequence joins TRBV28 and TRBJ1-2; unclear D gene. The CDR3 has 12 residues. Germline loops: CDR1 MDHEN, CDR2 SYDVKM. With 10 bases removed from V and 4 bases from J, the gap between germline ends came to 13 bases. The CDR3 nucleotides are TGTGCCACTCGACGGGGTCTCTATGGCTACACCTTC. Encoded protein: CATRRGLYGYTF.

This clonotype has a count of ten or more. This chain connects TRBV7-7 to TRBJ1-5; no clear D gene. Trimming left V 5 bases short and J 0 bases short, with 8 bases between. Germline V gives CDR1 SSHAT, CDR2 FNYEAQ (reference sequence). The CDR3 contains 14 residues. The CDR3 bases are TGTGCCAGCAGCGGAGCGTATAGCAATCAGCCCCAGCATTTT. Residues: CASSGAYSNQPQHF.

In this sample, this clonotype turned up many times. The chain employs TRBV7-6 and TRBJ2-1, with no clear D. V dropped 5 bases and J dropped 5 bases, with 10 bases sitting between them. The CDR3 is made up of 13 amino acids. Germline-derived CDR1 and CDR2 are SGHVS and FNYEAQ. Here the CDR3 DNA reads TGTGCCAGCAGCCAATCTGCGGACAATGAGCAGTTCTTC. This sequence encodes CASSQSADNEQFF.

Many counts were recorded for this clonotype. V and J are TRBV12-3 or TRBV12-4 and TRBJ1-6; 7 bases map to TRBD1. V lost 1 base to trimming and J lost 7 bases; unmatched junction nucleotides: 4. This CDR3 comprises 15 residues. The CDR3 reads CASSLERGGNSPLHF. The DNA for the CDR3 is TGTGCCAGCAGTTTAGAAAGAGGGGGCAATTCACCCCTCCACTTT.

The rearrangement links TRBV6-2 or TRBV6-3 to TRBJ2-3, with TRBD2 identical over 7 bases. The V gene's germline CDR1 is MNHEY and CDR2 SVGEGT. Germline trimming cut 5 bases from V and 0 bases from J; bases unmatched to any gene: 5. CDR3 length: 15 amino acids. The CDR3 nucleotides are TGTGCCAGCAGTGTTCGGGGGGAAAGCACAGATACGCAGTATTTT. This codes for CASSVRGESTDTQYF.

The DNA of the CDR3 is TGCAGTGCTACCTTAGCGGGGGGACCCCAAGAGACCCAGTACTTC. The encoded protein is CSATLAGGPQETQYF. The rearrangement links TRBV20-1 to TRBJ2-5; the match to TRBD2 covers 10 bases. The ends lost 4 bases at V and 1 base at J; junction bases unmatched: 6. CDR3 length equals 15 residues. Germline-derived CDR1 and CDR2 are DFQATT and SNEGSKA (reference sequence).

This clonotype was seen repeatedly, ten times or more. The V and J genes are TRBV7-9 and TRBJ1-1; 10 bases agree with TRBD1. V shed 6 bases and J 1 base; nucleotides not matched to a gene: 8. The CDR3 loop spans 16 amino acids. Germline-derived CDR1 and CDR2 are SEHNR and FQNEAQ (reference sequence). CDR3 amino acids: CASRPRTGGGNTEAFF. DNA for the CDR3: TGTGCCAGCAGACCTCGGACAGGGGGGGGGAACACTGAAGCTTTCTTT.